The 13 T cell receptor beta chains given below trace back to one sample, sequenced in a study of T cell repertoires in cytomegalovirus infection. TCRdb re-called the reads with MiXCR, one entry per CDR3 protein. Seen here are 310,000 or so distinct CDR3 sequences, roughly a sixth observed once, and the top ten hold 12%. The sequencing sample was made of PBMCs. These receptors were obtained from a human donor in good health (CMV status not recorded). Some clones in this sample may be carry-over from other donors' samples.

In its sample, this clonotype was seen many times. This chain joins TRBV7-2 and TRBJ1-1; perhaps TRBD1 as D (5 bases). Trimming took 5 bases from V and 0 from J, leaving 16 bases between them. This CDR3 spans 16 amino acids. Germline V lookup: CDR1 SGHTA, CDR2 FQGNSA. The CDR3 spells CASSPPPAGMNTEAFF. CDR3 bases: TGTGCCAGCAGCCCACCCCCGGCAGGGATGAACACTGAAGCTTTCTTT.

The chain uses TRBV29-1 and TRBJ2-1; a possible D gene is TRBD2 (5 bases). Germline values: CDR1 SQVTM, CDR2 ANQGSEA. The CDR3 length is 14 residues. Trimming shortened V by 7 bases and J by 3 bases, and 16 bases separated the two germline ends. The CDR3 DNA follows: TGCAGCGCTTATAGCGCAATTGACTACAATGAGCAGTTCTTC. Amino acids: CSAYSAIDYNEQFF.

This clonotype was found many times. J is TRBJ2-5 and V is TRBV7-2; no firm D call. This CDR3 spans 15 amino acids. Trimming stripped 4 bases from V and 1 base from J, with 13 bases between. Germline loops: CDR1 SGHTA, CDR2 FQGNSA. CDR3 sequence (DNA): TGTGCCAGCAGCTACTTAAGGTCCCTCCAAGAGACCCAGTACTTC. It is translated as CASSYLRSLQETQYF.

This clonotype turned up a few times. This chain connects TRBV28 to TRBJ1-2; the D is unclear. Trimming pared 9 bases from V and 3 bases from J, leaving 11 bases between. CDR1 and CDR2 (germline): MDHEN, SYDVKM. The CDR3 has 12 residues. CDR3 sequence: CASTETDYGYTF. DNA of the CDR3: TGTGCCAGTACCGAAACGGACTATGGCTACACCTTC.

V gene TRBV11-3 combines with J gene TRBJ2-3, with 8 bases fitting TRBD2. The CDR3 sequence is 18 residues long. Losses at the gene ends were 4 bases for V and 8 bases for J; bases not matched to a gene: 20. CDR1 and CDR2 from the germline V gene are SGHNT and YENEEA. The chain's CDR3 is CASSSEPSSGGGLGTQYF. The CDR3 DNA follows: TGTGCCAGCAGCTCGGAACCTAGCTCGGGGGGGGGGCTTGGTACGCAGTATTTT. Variable domain in full (rest from reference TRBV11-3 and TRBJ2-3): EAGVVQSPRYKIIEKKQPVAFWCNPISGHNTLYWYLQNLGQGPELLIRYENEEAVDDSQLPKDRFSAERLKGVDSTLKIQPAELGDSAVYLCASSSEPSSGGGLGTQYFGPGTRLTVL.

This clonotype has at least ten counts. The chain couples TRBV11-3 to TRBJ2-2; TRBD1 matches at 8 bases. CDR3 length: 14 residues. V shed 5 bases and J 4 bases; nucleotides not matched to a gene: 3. The germline V gene has CDR1 SGHNT and CDR2 YENEEA. CDR3 in DNA: TGTGCCAGCAGCGGCGGACAGGGCACCGGGGAGCTGTTTTTT. It encodes CASSGGQGTGELFF. Full variable domain (missing parts from reference TRBV11-3 and TRBJ2-2): EAGVVQSPRYKIIEKKQPVAFWCNPISGHNTLYWYLQNLGQGPELLIRYENEEAVDDSQLPKDRFSAERLKGVDSTLKIQPAELGDSAVYLCASSGGQGTGELFFGEGSRLTVL.

Many counts were recorded for this clonotype. J is TRBJ1-1 and V is TRBV7-9; D gene ambiguous. Germline-derived CDR1 and CDR2 are SEHNR and FQNEAQ (reference sequence). With 2 bases removed from V and 7 bases from J, the gap between germline ends came to 11 bases. The CDR3 has 13 residues. The CDR3 DNA reads as TGTGCCAGCAGCTTAACGTCAGGCGATGAAGCTTTCTTT. This codes for CASSLTSGDEAFF.

This clonotype was detected many times. This chain uses TRBV7-2 with TRBJ2-7; TRBD1 aligns across 7 bases. Germline-derived CDR1 and CDR2 are SGHTA and FQGNSA. V lost 5 bases to trimming and J lost 3 bases; unmatched junction nucleotides: 4. The CDR3 spans 13 residues. The DNA of the CDR3 is TGTGCCAGCAGCCGGGACAGAGACTACGAGCAGTACTTC. It is translated as CASSRDRDYEQYF.

This clonotype has a count of ten or more. The chain recombines TRBV10-3 with TRBJ2-6, with a tentative D call TRBD1 (6 bases). V lost 3 bases to trimming and J lost 2 bases, with 8 bases between them. Germline CDR1 and CDR2: ENHRY and SYGVKD. The CDR3 covers 15 residues. CDR3 amino acids: CAISEQGPGANVLTF. In DNA, the CDR3 is TGTGCCATCAGTGAACAGGGTCCTGGGGCCAACGTCCTGACTTTC.

This clonotype was counted a few times. This rearrangement joins TRBV3-1 to TRBJ2-3; 9 bases match TRBD1. Germline CDR1 reads LGHDT; CDR2 reads YNNKEL (reference sequence). Unmatched junction bases numbered 7, after V lost 5 bases and J lost 7 bases. This CDR3 region has 14 residues. The CDR3 nucleotides read TGTGCCAGCAGCACCGGGACAGGGACCCATACGCAGTATTTT. Its translation: CASSTGTGTHTQYF.

This clonotype was detected many times. V is TRBV12-3 or TRBV12-4 and J is TRBJ1-1, with 9 bases matching TRBD1. The CDR3 consists of 15 residues. With 5 bases clipped from V and 4 bases from J, the junction kept 8 bases outside the gene matches. In DNA, the CDR3 is TGTGCCAGCAGTGGGTCCGGGACAGGGACCACTGAAGCTTTCTTT. Its translation is CASSGSGTGTTEAFF.

This clonotype has at least ten counts. The genes are TRBV7-2 and TRBJ1-2; possibly TRBD1 for D (5 bases). CDR1 and CDR2 (germline): SGHTA, FQGNSA. The V end was cut by 0 bases, the J end by 2 bases, with 10 bases between. This CDR3 is 15 amino acids long. The CDR3 sequence is CASSLADSPNYGYTF. CDR3 bases: TGTGCCAGCAGCTTAGCCGACAGTCCAAACTATGGCTACACCTTC.

Many counts were recorded for this clonotype. The chain couples TRBV15 to TRBJ2-5; possible D gene TRBD1, 6 bases. Trimming took 0 bases from V and 2 from J, leaving 10 bases between them. The CDR3 loop spans 15 amino acids. Germline V gives CDR1 LNHNV, CDR2 YYDKDF (reference sequence). CDR3 in DNA: TGTGCCACCAGCAGAGATATTACAGGGCAAGAGACCCAGTACTTC. Amino acid sequence: CATSRDITGQETQYF.